The TCR beta chain described here comes from a study of blood T cells in healthy people across ages. The use of a sample-barcoded 5' primer and a J-beta primer mix characterized a second PCR of about 7 to 12 cycles. Researchers report that a template-switch adaptor with 12 random nucleotides tagged each cDNA molecule. All samples gave at least 2.5 million CDR3-containing paired-end reads. TCRdb reanalysed the 5' RACE reads using MiXCR and keeps one entry per CDR3 protein. The profile covers about 1,400,000 distinct CDR3 sequences, with 59% appearing a single time and more than 6% taken by the ten largest. Overall study results and limits: Age advanced and TCR beta diversity per million T cells fell, roughly linearly. Diversity estimated from one million T cells was considered an underestimate.

With regard to this clonotype: As yet, its antigen is unknown.

The CDR3 has 16 amino acids. Between the trimmed V and J ends, which lost 1 base and 4 bases, there was a span of 16 bases. The V gene is TRBV12-3 or TRBV12-4, the J gene TRBJ1-2; D not resolved. The clonotype was recovered from a man between 18 and 35 years old in good health. The sample comprised blood. CDR3 bases: TGTGCCAGCAGTTTAGTTTTGGCCGGCGGTGGCTATGGCTACACCTTC. Its translation: CASSLVLAGGGYGYTF.